This T cell receptor beta chain was observed in a study of blood T cell repertoires in COVID-19. In the authors' methods: The authors estimated nucleated cell counts from reference gene primer amplification. Libraries were prepared by immunoSEQ multiplex PCR; TCRdb keeps only in-frame clonotypes and omits some of them. Clone size and V and J calls were adopted from that table, with D and trimming inferred from the DNA. The table records approximately 220,000 clones, over 75% of them present only once. CDR3 size: 14 residues. Trimming removed 7 bases from V and 3 bases from J, with 15 bases in between. The germline V gene has CDR1 SNHLY and CDR2 FYNNEI.

This receptor was taken from a woman under 30 in a cohort exposed to, infected with or recovered from COVID-19 (not recorded which). The source material was PBMCs or T cells enriched from blood (not recorded which). The chain joins TRBV2 to TRBJ1-1; D remains ambiguous. The CDR3, as DNA: TGTGCCAGCACGGGGAAGGGAATGGACACTGAAGCTTTCTTT. It specifies CASTGKGMDTEAFF.